These T cell receptor beta chains were read from a single sample in a study of human T cells and chemical hapten exposure. From the RACE reads, TCRdb called clonotypes with MiXCR, one entry per CDR3 protein. In the table there are around 130,000 distinct CDR3 sequences, about 10% of which are singletons. This sample comprised whole blood, obtained in connection with sensitization to the hapten diphenylcyclopropenone (DPC). The receptors here all came from a woman between 45 and 60 years old with alopecia areata. Some clones in this sample may be carry-over from other donors' samples. The CDR3 runs from the conserved cysteine through the conserved F or W. The D gene is left open where the match is weak. Rows may omit the clone size; those that give it use once, few, many or a size class.

J gene	CDR3 length	clone size	D gene	V gene	CDR3 DNA	CDR3 protein
TRBJ2-7	15	few	TRBD2	TRBV30	TGTGCCTGGAGTCGGGTAGCGGGTCCGTCCTACGAGCAGTACTTC	CAWSRVAGPSYEQYF
TRBJ2-3	13	many	NA	TRBV5-1	TGCGCCAGCAGCTTGGGACGCATGGATACGCAGTATTTT	CASSLGRMDTQYF
TRBJ1-1	15	few	TRBD1	TRBV28	TGTGCCAGCAGTACCCCGACAGGGGCGGGAACTGAAGCTTTCTTT	CASSTPTGAGTEAFF
TRBJ1-6	17	few	NA	TRBV7-9	TGTGCCAGCAGCCTCCTCCCGGGCCCCAGACAGGCTTCACCCCTCCACTTT	CASSLLPGPRQASPLHF
TRBJ2-1	16	many	TRBD2	TRBV24-1	TGTGCCACCAGTGCAACTAGCGGGAGAGGGGGAGATGAGCAGTTCTTC	CATSATSGRGGDEQFF
TRBJ1-6	15	NA	NA	TRBV5-1	TGCGCCAGCAGCTTCCGGGACCCACTTAATTCACCCCTCCACTTT	CASSFRDPLNSPLHF
TRBJ2-7	17	many	NA	TRBV27	TGTGCCAGCAGTTTATCCCTTGCGGGGGCAAACTCCTACGAGCAGTACTTC	CASSLSLAGANSYEQYF
TRBJ1-2	14	few	NA	TRBV7-2	TGTGCCAGCAGCTTAGCGGGGGGCAGCAATGGCTACACCTTC	CASSLAGGSNGYTF
TRBJ2-6	18	NA	NA	TRBV28	TGTGCCAGCAGTTTAGAGGGCAGGGGGGCTGTCGGGGCCAACGTCCTGACTTTC	CASSLEGRGAVGANVLTF
TRBJ2-2	13	NA	NA	TRBV20-1	TGCAGTGCTAGAATACAGGGCGCCGGGGAGCTGTTTTTT	CSARIQGAGELFF
TRBJ2-3	14	NA	TRBD2	TRBV29-1	TGCAGCGTTGAATCGCTAGCGGGAGCGGGGACGCAGTATTTT	CSVESLAGAGTQYF
TRBJ1-6	14	NA	TRBD1	TRBV12-3/TRBV12-4	TGTGCCAGCAGATACGGACAGGGGAATTCACCCCTCCACTTT	CASRYGQGNSPLHF
TRBJ2-2	15	few	NA	TRBV28	TGTGCCAGCAGTCGCGACGGGGCAATGACCGGGGAGCTGTTTTTT	CASSRDGAMTGELFF
TRBJ1-1	12	many	NA	TRBV6-5	TGTGCCAGCGGAGCCCGTAACGCTGAAGCTTTCTTT	CASGARNAEAFF
TRBJ1-5	17	many	TRBD1	TRBV19	TGTGCCAGTAGCCGGTCATTGGGACAGTATAGCAATCAGCCCCAGCATTTT	CASSRSLGQYSNQPQHF
TRBJ2-1	18	NA	TRBD2	TRBV15	TGTGCCACCAGCAGAGGACTAGCGGGAGGGGTTTCCTACAATGAGCAGTTCTTC	CATSRGLAGGVSYNEQFF
TRBJ2-1	13	many	TRBD2	TRBV6-5	TGTGCCAGCAGGCGGGAGGTAGGGAATGAGCAGTTCTTC	CASRREVGNEQFF
TRBJ2-4	14	many	NA	TRBV29-1	TGCAGCGTTGAATTGGGGGATGGCAAAAACATTCAGTACTTC	CSVELGDGKNIQYF
TRBJ2-5	13	NA	TRBD1	TRBV11-1	TGTGCCAGCAGCTTAGGGGGGACAGGAACCCAGTACTTC	CASSLGGTGTQYF
TRBJ1-2	13	NA	NA	TRBV30	TGTGCCTGGAGTGTGGGGACACACTATGGCTACACCTTC	CAWSVGTHYGYTF
TRBJ2-5	10	NA	NA	TRBV29-1	TGCAGCGTTGAAGGACACCACCCCTCCTTC	CSVEGHHPSF
TRBJ2-6	18	few	TRBD1	TRBV9	TGTGCCAGCAGCACTTTAGGACAGGCCAGCTCTGGGGCCAACGTCCTGACTTTC	CASSTLGQASSGANVLTF
TRBJ2-5	13	NA	NA	TRBV12-3/TRBV12-4	TGTGCCAGCGGCCCTCGGGACACGGAGGCCCAGTACTTC	CASGPRDTEAQYF
TRBJ2-2	17	NA	TRBD1	TRBV18	TGTGCCAGCTCACCAGGGCAGGGGGCCCTCGGGACCGGGGAGCTGTTTTTT	CASSPGQGALGTGELFF
TRBJ2-1	13	few	NA	TRBV15	TGTGCCACCAGTGTTAGCCCGACTAATGAGCAGTTCTTC	CATSVSPTNEQFF
TRBJ2-6	15	NA	NA	TRBV19	TGTGCCAGTAGTTCGCCTCACTCTGGGGCCAACGTCCTGACTTTC	CASSSPHSGANVLTF
TRBJ2-3	17	NA	TRBD2	TRBV11-3	TGTGCCAGCAGCTTACCTCCACTAGCGATTAGGGCAGATACGCAGTATTTT	CASSLPPLAIRADTQYF
TRBJ1-5	15	NA	TRBD1	TRBV10-3	TGTGCCATCAGTGAGTCGGGACAGAACAATCAGCCCCAGCATTTT	CAISESGQNNQPQHF
TRBJ1-2	13	NA	NA	TRBV12-3/TRBV12-4	TGTGCCAGCAGTTCTTCCCTGGGGGGGGGCTACACCTTC	CASSSSLGGGYTF
TRBJ1-3	14	many	NA	TRBV6-5	TGTGCCAGCAGTTACTCTACAGCCGGAAACACCATATATTTT	CASSYSTAGNTIYF
TRBJ1-2	16	many	TRBD1	TRBV5-1	TGCGCCAGCAGCTTAGATCCGGGACAGGGGTACTATGGCTACACCTTC	CASSLDPGQGYYGYTF
TRBJ2-7	16	many	NA	TRBV21-1	TGTGCCAGCAGCAGTTCGGCGGGTAAACCTACCTACGAGCAGTACTTC	CASSSSAGKPTYEQYF
TRBJ2-5	13	few	NA	TRBV30	TGTGCCTGGAGTGTAACCAGAGGAGAGACCCAGTACTTC	CAWSVTRGETQYF
TRBJ1-2	14	few	TRBD1	TRBV7-9	TGTGCCAGCAGCTTAGAGGGGACAGAACGGGGCTACACCTTC	CASSLEGTERGYTF
TRBJ2-1	14	many	NA	TRBV12-3/TRBV12-4	TGTGCCAGTAGACTCGGGGCAGGAAACGATGAGCAGTTCTTC	CASRLGAGNDEQFF
TRBJ2-7	16	many	TRBD2	TRBV5-1	TGCGCCAGCAGCCTAGCGGGACGGAGGCCACCAAGGGAGCAGTACTTC	CASSLAGRRPPREQYF
TRBJ2-3	14	NA	NA	TRBV7-9	TGTGTCAGCAGGAGGGGCTGGGGCACAGATACGCAGTATTTT	CVSRRGWGTDTQYF
TRBJ2-2	15	few	TRBD1	TRBV7-2	TGTGCCAGCAGCTCAGGGGGCGTGAACACCGGGGAGCTGTTTTTT	CASSSGGVNTGELFF
TRBJ2-1	16	few	TRBD2	TRBV11-3	TGTGCCAGCAGCCCCTTTGAGGGCGGGAGTTGGCCTGAGCAGTTCTTC	CASSPFEGGSWPEQFF